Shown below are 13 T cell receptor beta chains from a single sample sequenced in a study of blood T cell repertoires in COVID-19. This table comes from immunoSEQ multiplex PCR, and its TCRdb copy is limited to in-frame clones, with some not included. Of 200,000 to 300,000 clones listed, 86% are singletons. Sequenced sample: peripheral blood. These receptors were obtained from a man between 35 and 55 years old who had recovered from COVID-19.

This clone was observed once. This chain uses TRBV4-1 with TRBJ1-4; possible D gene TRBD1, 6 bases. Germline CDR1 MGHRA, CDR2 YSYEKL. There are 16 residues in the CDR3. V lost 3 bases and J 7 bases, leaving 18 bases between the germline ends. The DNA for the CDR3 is TGCGCCAGCAGCCAGGCCGGGCAGGGGATGGGTGAAAAACTGTTTTTT. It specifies CASSQAGQGMGEKLFF.

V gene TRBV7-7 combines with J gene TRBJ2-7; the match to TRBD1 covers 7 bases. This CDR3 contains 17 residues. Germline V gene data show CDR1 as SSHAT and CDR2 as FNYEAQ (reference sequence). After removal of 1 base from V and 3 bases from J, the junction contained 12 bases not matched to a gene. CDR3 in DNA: TGTGCCAGCAGCTTAGGCCCCATAGGGACAGTAAACTACGAGCAGTACTTC. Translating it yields CASSLGPIGTVNYEQYF.

This chain's CDR3 is CASSIVGRGRNYGYTF. The CDR3 DNA sequence: TGTGCCAGTAGTATAGTAGGCCGGGGGAGGAACTATGGCTACACCTTC. The chain uses TRBV19 and TRBJ1-2, with a possible D match to TRBD1 (5 bases). Trimming cost V 1 base and J 2 bases, with 14 bases left between them. Per germline, CDR1 LNHDA and CDR2 SQIVND (reference sequence). The CDR3 is 16 residues long.

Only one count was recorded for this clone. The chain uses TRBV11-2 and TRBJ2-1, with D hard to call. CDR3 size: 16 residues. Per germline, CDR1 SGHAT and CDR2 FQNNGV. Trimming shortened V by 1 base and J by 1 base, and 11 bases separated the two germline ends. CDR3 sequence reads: CASSLGVAESYNEQFF. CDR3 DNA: TGTGCCAGCAGCTTAGGCGTGGCGGAATCCTACAATGAGCAGTTCTTC.

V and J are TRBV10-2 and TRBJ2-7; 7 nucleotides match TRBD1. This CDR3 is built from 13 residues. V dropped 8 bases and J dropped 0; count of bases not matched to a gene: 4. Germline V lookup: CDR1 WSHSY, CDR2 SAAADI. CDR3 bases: TGCGCCAGCCGCAGACAGGGCTCCTACGAGCAGTACTTC. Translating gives CASRRQGSYEQYF.

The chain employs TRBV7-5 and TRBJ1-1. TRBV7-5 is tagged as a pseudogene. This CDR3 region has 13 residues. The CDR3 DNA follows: TGTGCCAGAAGCCACGGGATGGCCACTGAAGCTTTCTTT. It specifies CARSHGMATEAFF.

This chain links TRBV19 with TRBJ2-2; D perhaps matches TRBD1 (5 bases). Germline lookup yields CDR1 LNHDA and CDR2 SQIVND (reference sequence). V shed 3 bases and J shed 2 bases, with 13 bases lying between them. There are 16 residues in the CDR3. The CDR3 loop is CASSIGQGANTGELFF. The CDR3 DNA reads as TGTGCCAGTAGTATCGGGCAGGGCGCCAACACCGGGGAGCTGTTTTTT.

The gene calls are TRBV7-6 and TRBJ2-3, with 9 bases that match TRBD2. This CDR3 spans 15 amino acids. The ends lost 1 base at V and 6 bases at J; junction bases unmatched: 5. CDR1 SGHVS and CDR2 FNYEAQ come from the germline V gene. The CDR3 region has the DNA TGTGCCAGCAGCTTAGTAGCGGGGGTTTCGGATACGCAGTATTTT. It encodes CASSLVAGVSDTQYF.

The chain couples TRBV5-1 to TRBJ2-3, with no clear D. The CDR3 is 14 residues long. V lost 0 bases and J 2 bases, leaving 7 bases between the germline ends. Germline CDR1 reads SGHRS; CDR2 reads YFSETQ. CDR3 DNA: TGCGCCAGCAGCTTGGTAGACTTCACAGATACGCAGTATTTT. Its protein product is CASSLVDFTDTQYF.

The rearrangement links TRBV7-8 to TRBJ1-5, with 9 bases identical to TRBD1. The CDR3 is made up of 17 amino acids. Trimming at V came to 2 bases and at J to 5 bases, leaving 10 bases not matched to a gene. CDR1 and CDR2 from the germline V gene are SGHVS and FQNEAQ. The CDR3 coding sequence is TGTGCCAGCAGCTTAAATAAGACAGGGGGTATCTATCAGCCCCAGCATTTT. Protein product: CASSLNKTGGIYQPQHF.

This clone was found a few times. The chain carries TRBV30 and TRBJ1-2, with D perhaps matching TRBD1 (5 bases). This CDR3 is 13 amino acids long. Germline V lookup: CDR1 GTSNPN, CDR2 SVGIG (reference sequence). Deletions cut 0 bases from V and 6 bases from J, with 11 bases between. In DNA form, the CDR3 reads TGTGCCTGGAGTGTACTGACAGCTAATGGCTACACCTTC. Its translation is CAWSVLTANGYTF.

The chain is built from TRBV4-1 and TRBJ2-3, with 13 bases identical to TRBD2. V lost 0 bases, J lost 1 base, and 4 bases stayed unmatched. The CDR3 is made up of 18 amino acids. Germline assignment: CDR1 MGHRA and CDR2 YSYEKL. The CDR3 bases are TGCGCCAGCAGCCAAGATGGGACTAGCGGGGTTGGCACAGATACGCAGTATTTT. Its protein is CASSQDGTSGVGTDTQYF.

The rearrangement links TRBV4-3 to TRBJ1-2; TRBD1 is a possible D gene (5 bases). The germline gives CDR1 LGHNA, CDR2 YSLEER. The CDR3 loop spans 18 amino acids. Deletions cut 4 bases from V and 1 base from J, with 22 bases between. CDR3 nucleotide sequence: TGCGCCAGCAGCCCTCACCTTCAGACAGCGACCCTTAACTATGGCTACACCTTC. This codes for CASSPHLQTATLNYGYTF.